Presented here are 32 T cell receptor beta chains from one specimen sequenced in a study of OX40 agonist ivuxolimab in advanced cancers. TCRdb's table, derived via immunoSEQ multiplex PCR, lists solely in-frame clones and lacks some. The data contain about 60,000 clones, roughly 83% of them singletons. The sample in question was CD4+ or CD8+ T cells sorted from blood, obtained in a trial of the OX40 agonist ivuxolimab. The receptors shown here come from an adult with an advanced solid tumor such as melanoma, head and neck, liver or kidney cancer.

This clone was seen once. The chain carries TRBV9 and TRBJ2-5, with TRBD2 matching 12 bases. CDR1 is SGDLS and CDR2 is YYNGEE in the germline V gene. Losses at the gene ends were 5 bases for V and 4 bases for J; bases not matched to a gene: 6. There are 15 residues in the CDR3. CDR3 sequence: CASSAGLAGPETQYF. The DNA for the CDR3 is TGTGCCAGCAGTGCTGGACTAGCGGGACCAGAGACCCAGTACTTC. Full variable domain (rest looked up from reference TRBV9 and TRBJ2-5): DSGVTQTPKHLITATGQRVTLRCSPRSGDLSVYWYQQSLDQGLQFLIQYYNGEERAKGNILERFSAQQFPDLHSELNLSSLELGDSALYFCASSAGLAGPETQYFGPGTRLLVL.

The chain couples TRBV6-5 to TRBJ2-3; possibly TRBD1 for D (5 bases). The CDR3 length is 14 residues. Germline-derived CDR1 and CDR2 are MNHEY and SVGAGI. Trimming took 3 bases from V and 2 from J, leaving 9 bases between them. The DNA for the CDR3 is TGTGCCAGCAGTTATGACAGATACACAGATACGCAGTATTTT. It encodes CASSYDRYTDTQYF.

This chain joins TRBV18 and TRBJ2-3, with a tentative D call TRBD2 (7 bases). The CDR3 has 15 residues. The V end lost 2 bases, the J end lost 1 base, and 10 bases lay between the germline ends. Germline V gives CDR1 KGHSH, CDR2 LQKENI. The CDR3 here is CASSPGGGRTDTQYF. Written as DNA, the CDR3 is TGTGCCAGCTCACCAGGGGGGGGCCGCACAGATACGCAGTATTTT.

The chain employs TRBV7-2 and TRBJ1-4, with a tentative D call TRBD1 (6 bases). Germline-derived CDR1 and CDR2 are SGHTA and FQGNSA. This CDR3 spans 14 amino acids. The ends were cut back, 2 bases at V and 7 bases at J, with 11 bases in the middle. DNA for the CDR3: TGTGCCAGCAGCTTATGGGCCAGGGGTGAAAAACTGTTTTTT. Its translation is CASSLWARGEKLFF. The complete variable domain, with remaining parts taken from reference TRBV7-2 and TRBJ1-4, reads GAGVSQSPSNKVTEKGKDVELRCDPISGHTALYWYRQSLGQGLEFLIYFQGNSAPDKSGLPSDRFSAERTGGSVSTLTIQRTQQEDSAVYLCASSLWARGEKLFFGSGTQLSVL.

The chain is built from TRBV7-9 and TRBJ2-2, with 9 bases that match TRBD2. Germline values: CDR1 SEHNR, CDR2 FQNEAQ (reference sequence). There are 17 residues in the CDR3. V shed 4 bases, J shed 3 bases, and the junction held 9 bases outside the gene matches. CDR3 loop: CASSSPGGRADTGELFF. The CDR3 bases are TGTGCCAGCAGCTCCCCCGGCGGGAGGGCCGACACCGGGGAGCTGTTTTTT.

V gene TRBV5-1 combines with J gene TRBJ2-7; TRBD2 matches 7 bases. Per germline, CDR1 SGHRS and CDR2 YFSETQ. The CDR3 sequence is 17 residues long. With 0 bases clipped from V and 4 bases from J, the junction kept 13 bases outside the gene matches. CDR3 protein: CASSLGDLSGMLYEQYF. In DNA form, the CDR3 reads TGCGCCAGCAGCTTGGGGGACCTCAGCGGGATGCTATACGAGCAGTACTTC.

The chain links TRBV5-6 to TRBJ2-5; the D is unclear. CDR1 and CDR2 from the germline V gene are SGHDT and YYEEEE. Trimming removed 0 bases at V and 2 bases at J, with 14 bases between. CDR3 size: 16 residues. This CDR3 reads CASSLGFGDLQETQYF. Written as DNA, the CDR3 is TGTGCCAGCAGCTTGGGTTTTGGAGACCTACAAGAGACCCAGTACTTC. The variable domain in full, with the rest retrieved from reference TRBV5-6 and TRBJ2-5, is DAGVTQSPTHLIKTRGQQVTLRCSPKSGHDTVSWYQQALGQGPQFIFQYYEEEERQRGNFPDRFSGHQFPNYSSELNVNALLLGDSALYLCASSLGFGDLQETQYFGPGTRLLVL.

The rearrangement joins TRBV7-8 to TRBJ1-5, with 8 bases fitting TRBD1. This CDR3 is built from 16 residues. With V trimmed by 3 bases and J by 1 base, 5 bases remained unmatched. Per germline, CDR1 SGHVS and CDR2 FQNEAQ. The CDR3 DNA is TGTGCCAGCAGCTTTCAAACAGGGGGGAGCAATCAGCCCCAGCATTTT. Protein sequence: CASSFQTGGSNQPQHF.

In this sample, this clone turned up once. The chain combines TRBV6-1 with TRBJ2-2, with TRBD2 matching over 9 bases. The CDR3 contains 15 residues. Per germline, CDR1 MNHNS and CDR2 SASEGT. Trimming removed 7 bases from V and 6 bases from J; junction bases left unmatched: 9. CDR3 residues: CASKGSGLAAGELFF. CDR3 nucleotides: TGTGCCAGCAAAGGGTCGGGACTAGCTGCCGGGGAGCTGTTTTTT.

V gene TRBV10-3 combines with J gene TRBJ1-6; D call uncertain. This CDR3 contains 14 residues. CDR1 and CDR2 from the germline V gene are ENHRY and SYGVKD. V gave up 6 bases and J gave up 6 bases, with 12 bases separating them. Here the CDR3 reads CAIRDVPGNSPLHF. As DNA, the CDR3 is TGTGCCATCAGGGACGTGCCGGGTAATTCACCCCTCCACTTT.

This clone was detected only once. The chain employs TRBV5-1 and TRBJ2-7; D unresolved. Trimming stripped 0 bases from V and 3 bases from J, with 4 bases between. Germline V gives CDR1 SGHRS, CDR2 YFSETQ. The CDR3 is made up of 12 amino acids. In DNA, the CDR3 is TGCGCCAGCAGCTTGGGAGACTACGAGCAGTACTTC. It translates to CASSLGDYEQYF.

The V gene is TRBV18, the J gene TRBJ2-2; D is undetermined. Between the trimmed V and J ends, which lost 1 base and 2 bases, there was a span of 11 bases. The CDR3 loop spans 16 amino acids. Germline CDR1 reads KGHSH; CDR2 reads LQKENI. The chain's CDR3 is CASSPRDRINTGELFF. In DNA form, the CDR3 reads TGTGCCAGCTCACCACGGGATCGGATAAACACCGGGGAGCTGTTTTTT.

The chain links TRBV5-1 to TRBJ2-7; 10 nucleotides line up with TRBD2. After removal of 0 bases from V and 6 bases from J, the junction contained 9 bases not matched to a gene. CDR3 length: 16 amino acids. Germline lookup yields CDR1 SGHRS and CDR2 YFSETQ. The CDR3 is CASSLDPSGGAVEQYF. The CDR3 DNA sequence: TGCGCCAGCAGCTTGGATCCCAGCGGGGGGGCTGTCGAGCAGTACTTC.

V usage is TRBV7-9 and J usage is TRBJ1-1; 8 bases agree with TRBD1. The germline gives CDR1 SEHNR, CDR2 FQNEAQ (reference sequence). With V trimmed by 5 bases and J by 6 bases, 8 bases remained unmatched. The CDR3 has 14 amino acids. The CDR3 region has the DNA TGTGCCAGCAGCGCCCGGGACAGGTATCCTGAAGCTTTCTTT. It specifies CASSARDRYPEAFF.

V gene TRBV10-1 combines with J gene TRBJ2-2; D not resolved. The CDR3 sequence is 13 residues long. Trimming pared 6 bases from V and 5 bases from J, leaving 10 bases between. The germline gives CDR1 WNHNN, CDR2 SYGVQD (reference sequence). Here the CDR3 reads CASSLTPTGELFF. The CDR3 DNA follows: TGCGCCAGCAGCCTGACACCTACCGGGGAGCTGTTTTTT.

The chain joins TRBV7-9 to TRBJ2-3; D is possibly TRBD2 (5 bases). This CDR3 spans 13 amino acids. Germline CDR1 SEHNR, CDR2 FQNEAQ (reference sequence). The germline V and J ends were trimmed by 6 bases and 2 bases, with 9 bases remaining between them. CDR3: CASRGGLTDTQYF. The DNA for the CDR3 is TGTGCCAGCAGGGGCGGGCTCACAGATACGCAGTATTTT.

This clone was counted between two and nine times. The gene calls are TRBV5-8 and TRBJ2-2; 8 bases are shared with TRBD1. This CDR3 has 16 amino acids. Germline V CDR1 and CDR2: SGHTS, YDEGEE. With V trimmed by 4 bases and J by 6 bases, 11 bases remained unmatched. The CDR3 DNA reads as TGTGCCAGCAGCCCGTTTAGCTGGACAGGGTCCGGGGAGCTGTTTTTT. Its translation is CASSPFSWTGSGELFF. Combining the CDR3 with reference TRBV5-8 and TRBJ2-2 gives the whole variable domain EAGVTQSPTHLIKTRGQQATLRCSPISGHTSVYWYQQALGLGLQFLLWYDEGEERNRGNFPPRFSGRQFPNYSSELNVNALELEDSALYLCASSPFSWTGSGELFFGEGSRLTVL.

This clone was counted a few times. This chain uses TRBV10-3 with TRBJ1-5; the D is unclear. Germline CDR1 reads ENHRY; CDR2 reads SYGVKD. V lost 8 bases and J lost 7, with 12 bases in between. The CDR3 runs 12 residues. The CDR3 region is CAIGPPGQPQHF. The CDR3 DNA reads TGTGCCATCGGGCCACCGGGGCAGCCCCAGCATTTT.

The rearrangement uses TRBV7-9 and TRBJ1-2; D might be TRBD1 (6 bases). Germline V gene data show CDR1 as SEHNR and CDR2 as FQNEAQ (reference sequence). Trimming cost V 5 bases and J 4 bases, with 17 bases left between them. This CDR3 spans 15 amino acids. CDR3 coding DNA: TGTGCCAGCAGCCAAGAAACGGACAGAGGCTATGGCTACACCTTC. As protein: CASSQETDRGYGYTF.

This clone came up many times. This chain links TRBV4-2 with TRBJ2-7, with TRBD2 matching over 10 bases. Germline loops: CDR1 LGHNA, CDR2 YNFKEQ. The CDR3 runs 15 residues. Germline trimming cut 1 base from V and 0 bases from J; bases unmatched to any gene: 0. Here the CDR3 reads CASSQGLAGSYEQYF. The CDR3 nucleotides read TGTGCCAGCAGCCAAGGACTAGCGGGCTCCTACGAGCAGTACTTC.

This clone was counted once. The chain links TRBV5-1 to TRBJ2-7; a possible D gene is TRBD1 (6 bases). Germline V gene data show CDR1 as SGHRS and CDR2 as YFSETQ. V was pared by 2 bases and J by 6 bases, with 18 bases between. This CDR3 is 15 amino acids long. The DNA for the CDR3 is TGCGCCAGCAGCTTTAATGGGGGCAGAACGGGCGAGCAGTACTTC. Translated: CASSFNGGRTGEQYF.

V and J are TRBV29-1 and TRBJ2-7; D call uncertain. The CDR3 contains 12 residues. Trimming shortened V by 5 bases and J by 2 bases, and 10 bases separated the two germline ends. CDR1 SQVTM and CDR2 ANQGSEA come from the germline V gene. This chain's CDR3 is CSVRTIPYEQYF. The CDR3 region has the DNA TGCAGCGTTCGGACCATACCCTACGAGCAGTACTTC.

The chain uses TRBV6-1 and TRBJ1-2, with no clear D. V was pared by 3 bases and J by 7 bases, with 15 bases between. Germline CDR1 MNHNS, CDR2 SASEGT. This CDR3 contains 14 residues. CDR3 DNA sequence: TGTGCCAGCAGTGATTCCCGGGGAGTAGGTGGCTACACCTTC. Protein: CASSDSRGVGGYTF.

The chain employs TRBV7-2 and TRBJ1-2; D gene uncertain. The CDR3 length is 14 residues. V shed 1 base and J shed 4 bases, with 10 bases lying between them. Germline CDR1 and CDR2: SGHTA and FQGNSA. CDR3 DNA sequence: TGTGCCAGCAGCTTAGGTGTGACCAGCTATGGCTACACCTTC. This gives the protein CASSLGVTSYGYTF.

The DNA for the CDR3 is TGCAGCGCCAAGCGGGGGGCCACCTACGAGCAGTACTTC. As protein: CSAKRGATYEQYF. The chain carries TRBV29-1 and TRBJ2-7; 9 bases map to TRBD2. After removal of 7 bases from V and 2 bases from J, the junction contained 6 bases not matched to a gene. The V gene's germline CDR1 is SQVTM and CDR2 ANQGSEA. This CDR3 comprises 13 residues.

The rearrangement uses TRBV6-1 and TRBJ1-2; TRBD1 is a possible D gene (5 bases). The length of the CDR3 is 15 residues. Germline lookup yields CDR1 MNHNS and CDR2 SASEGT. The V gene lost 0 bases and the J gene lost 4 bases, with 12 bases spanning the gap. The CDR3 is CASSEARGSGYGYTF. The CDR3 DNA reads as TGTGCCAGCAGTGAAGCGAGGGGAAGCGGCTATGGCTACACCTTC.

The chain combines TRBV2 with TRBJ1-1, with TRBD1 matching over 8 bases. J gave up 4 bases and V 4 bases, and 2 bases lay outside the gene matches. The CDR3 runs to 13 residues. CDR1 is SNHLY, CDR2 FYNNEI, per germline. CDR3 loop: CASSAQGVTEAFF. In DNA, the CDR3 is TGTGCCAGCAGTGCACAGGGGGTCACTGAAGCTTTCTTT.

V gene TRBV18 combines with J gene TRBJ2-5; 8 positions agree with TRBD2. J lost 1 base, V lost 3 bases, and 10 bases had no gene match. Germline loops: CDR1 KGHSH, CDR2 LQKENI. The CDR3 spans 17 residues. DNA of the CDR3: TGTGCCAGCTCACCGATTAGGAGCGGGAGCGTCCAAGAGACCCAGTACTTC. Protein: CASSPIRSGSVQETQYF.

The rearrangement joins TRBV7-9 to TRBJ1-4; no reliable D call. The V gene's germline CDR1 is SEHNR and CDR2 FQNEAQ (reference sequence). Deletions cut 5 bases from V and 6 bases from J, with 13 bases between. The CDR3 consists of 14 residues. The CDR3 region is CASSPFGADEKLFF. The CDR3 nucleotides read TGTGCCAGCAGCCCGTTTGGTGCAGATGAAAAACTGTTTTTT.

This clone has just a few counts. V usage is TRBV18 and J usage is TRBJ2-5, with D tentatively TRBD2 (6 bases). The V end lost 8 bases, the J end lost 10 bases, and 11 bases lay between the germline ends. The germline V gene has CDR1 KGHSH and CDR2 LQKENI. The CDR3 is 10 amino acids. The CDR3 loop is CASGGEDQYF. CDR3 bases: TGTGCCAGCGGAGGGGAAGACCAGTACTTC.

The sample holds a few counts of this clone. The V and J genes are TRBV5-4 and TRBJ1-2; D perhaps matches TRBD1 (5 bases). In germline, CDR1 is SGHNT, CDR2 YYREEE (reference sequence). CDR3 length: 14 amino acids. The V end lost 3 bases, the J end lost 8 bases, and 17 bases lay between the germline ends. CDR3: CASSSPGLRDGYTF. The CDR3, as DNA: TGTGCCAGCAGCTCCCCGGGACTGAGGGACGGCTACACCTTC.

CDR3 region: CASSIGTDTDTQYF. In DNA form, the CDR3 reads TGCGCCAGCAGCATAGGGACAGACACAGATACGCAGTATTTT. The chain recombines TRBV5-1 with TRBJ2-3, with 7 positions matching TRBD1. After removal of 4 bases from V and 2 bases from J, the junction contained 4 bases not matched to a gene. The CDR3 sequence is 14 residues long. Looked up from germline, CDR1 is SGHRS and CDR2 is YFSETQ.